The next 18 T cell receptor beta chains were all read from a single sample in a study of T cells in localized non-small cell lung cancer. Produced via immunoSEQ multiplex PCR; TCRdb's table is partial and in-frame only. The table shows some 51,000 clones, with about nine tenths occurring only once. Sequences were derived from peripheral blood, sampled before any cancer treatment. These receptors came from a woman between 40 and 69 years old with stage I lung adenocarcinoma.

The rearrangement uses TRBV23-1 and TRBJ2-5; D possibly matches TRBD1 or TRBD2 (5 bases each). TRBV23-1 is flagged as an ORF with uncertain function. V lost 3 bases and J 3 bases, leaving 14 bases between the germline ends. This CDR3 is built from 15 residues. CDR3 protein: CASSHRGRWEETQYF. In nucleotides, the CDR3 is TGCGCCAGCAGTCATCGGGGCAGGTGGGAAGAGACCCAGTACTTC.

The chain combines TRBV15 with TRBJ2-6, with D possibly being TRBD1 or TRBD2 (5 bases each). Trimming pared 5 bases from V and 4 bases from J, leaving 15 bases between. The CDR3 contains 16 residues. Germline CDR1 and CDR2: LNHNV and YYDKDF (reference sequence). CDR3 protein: CATSRGGLGGANVLTF. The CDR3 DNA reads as TGTGCCACCAGCCGGGGCGGCCTAGGCGGGGCCAACGTCCTGACTTTC. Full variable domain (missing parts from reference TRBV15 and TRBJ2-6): DAMVIQNPRYQVTQFGKPVTLSCSQTLNHNVMYWYQQKSSQAPKLLFHYYDKDFNNEADTPDNFQSRRPNTSFCFLDIRSPGLGDTAMYLCATSRGGLGGANVLTFGAGSRLTVL.

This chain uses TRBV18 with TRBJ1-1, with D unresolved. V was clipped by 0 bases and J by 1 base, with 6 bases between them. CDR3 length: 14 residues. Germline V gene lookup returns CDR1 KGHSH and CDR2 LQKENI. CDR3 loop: CASSPPSQNTEAFF. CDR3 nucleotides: TGTGCCAGCTCACCACCGTCCCAGAACACTGAAGCTTTCTTT.

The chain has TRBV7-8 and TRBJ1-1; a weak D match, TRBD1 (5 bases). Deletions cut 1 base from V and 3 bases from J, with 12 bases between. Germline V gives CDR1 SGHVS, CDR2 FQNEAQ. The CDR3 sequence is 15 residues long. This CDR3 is CASSLVWGDDTEAFF. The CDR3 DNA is TGTGCCAGCAGCTTAGTATGGGGCGACGACACTGAAGCTTTCTTT.

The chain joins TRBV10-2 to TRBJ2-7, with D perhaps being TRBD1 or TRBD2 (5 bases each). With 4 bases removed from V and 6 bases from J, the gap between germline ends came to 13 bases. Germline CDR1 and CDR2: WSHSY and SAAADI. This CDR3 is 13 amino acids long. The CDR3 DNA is TGCGCCAGCAGTGCCCTAGGGGCGGGCGAGCAGTACTTC. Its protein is CASSALGAGEQYF.

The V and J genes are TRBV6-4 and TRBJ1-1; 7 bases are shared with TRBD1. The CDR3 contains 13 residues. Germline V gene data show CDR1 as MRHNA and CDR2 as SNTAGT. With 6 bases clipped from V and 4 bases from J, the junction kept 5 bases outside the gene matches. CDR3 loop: CASRVTGSTEAFF. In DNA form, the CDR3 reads TGTGCCAGCAGAGTGACAGGGTCCACTGAAGCTTTCTTT.

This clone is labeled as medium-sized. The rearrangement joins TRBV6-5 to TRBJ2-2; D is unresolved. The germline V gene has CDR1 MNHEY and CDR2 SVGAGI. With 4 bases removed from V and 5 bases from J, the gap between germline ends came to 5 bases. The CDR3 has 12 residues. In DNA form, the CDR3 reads TGTGCCAGCAGTTCCCCGACCGGGGAGCTGTTTTTT. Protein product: CASSSPTGELFF.

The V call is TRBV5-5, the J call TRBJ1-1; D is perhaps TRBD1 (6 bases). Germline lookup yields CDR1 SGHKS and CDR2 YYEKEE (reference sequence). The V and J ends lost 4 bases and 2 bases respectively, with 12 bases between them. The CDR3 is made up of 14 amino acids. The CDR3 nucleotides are TGTGCCAGCAGCACAGGGACGGTCAACACTGAAGCTTTCTTT. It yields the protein CASSTGTVNTEAFF.

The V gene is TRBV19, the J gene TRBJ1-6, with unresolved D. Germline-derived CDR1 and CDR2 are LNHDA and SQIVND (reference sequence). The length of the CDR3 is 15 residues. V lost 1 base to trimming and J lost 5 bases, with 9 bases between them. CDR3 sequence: CASSIGGKDNSPLHF. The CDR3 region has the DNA TGTGCCAGTAGTATAGGAGGAAAAGATAATTCACCCCTCCACTTT. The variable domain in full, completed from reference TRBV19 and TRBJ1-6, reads DGGITQSPKYLFRKEGQNVTLSCEQNLNHDAMYWYRQDPGQGLRLIYYSQIVNDFQKGDIAEGYSVSREKKESFPLTVTSAQKNPTAFYLCASSIGGKDNSPLHFGNGTRLTVT.

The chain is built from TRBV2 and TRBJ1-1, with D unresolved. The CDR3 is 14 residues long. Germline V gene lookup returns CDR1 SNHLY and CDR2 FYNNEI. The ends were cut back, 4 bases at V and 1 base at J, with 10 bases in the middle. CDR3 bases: TGTGCCAGCAGTGGAGCCACCTGGAACACTGAAGCTTTCTTT. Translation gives CASSGATWNTEAFF. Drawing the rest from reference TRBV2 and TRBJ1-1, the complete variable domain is EPEVTQTPSHQVTQMGQEVILRCVPISNHLYFYWYRQILGQKVEFLVSFYNNEISEKSEIFDDQFSVERPDGSNFTLKIRSTKLEDSAMYFCASSGATWNTEAFFGQGTRLTVV.

In DNA, the CDR3 is TGTGCCAGCAGCGCGGGACAGGGACGCTATGGCTACACCTTC. It encodes CASSAGQGRYGYTF. The chain uses TRBV7-8 and TRBJ1-2; 9 bases line up with TRBD1. The CDR3 has 14 amino acids. The ends lost 5 bases at V and 4 bases at J; junction bases unmatched: 5. Germline lookup yields CDR1 SGHVS and CDR2 FQNEAQ.

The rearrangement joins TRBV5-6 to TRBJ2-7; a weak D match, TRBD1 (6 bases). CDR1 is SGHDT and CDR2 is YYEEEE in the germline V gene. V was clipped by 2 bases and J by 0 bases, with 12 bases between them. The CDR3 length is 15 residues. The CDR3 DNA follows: TGTGCCAGCAGCTTAGGGGTGGGGGCCTCCTACGAGCAGTACTTC. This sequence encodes CASSLGVGASYEQYF.

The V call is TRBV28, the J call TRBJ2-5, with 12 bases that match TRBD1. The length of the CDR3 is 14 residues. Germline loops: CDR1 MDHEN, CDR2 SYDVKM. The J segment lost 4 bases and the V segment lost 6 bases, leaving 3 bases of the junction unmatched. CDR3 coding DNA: TGTGCCAGCAGGGGGACAGGGGGCAGAGAGACCCAGTACTTC. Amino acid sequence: CASRGTGGRETQYF.

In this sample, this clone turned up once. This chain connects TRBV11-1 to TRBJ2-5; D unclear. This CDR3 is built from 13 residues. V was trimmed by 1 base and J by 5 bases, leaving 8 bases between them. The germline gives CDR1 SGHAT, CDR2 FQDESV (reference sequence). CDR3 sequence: CASSLGPPETQYF. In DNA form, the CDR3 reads TGTGCCAGCAGCTTAGGGCCCCCTGAGACCCAGTACTTC.

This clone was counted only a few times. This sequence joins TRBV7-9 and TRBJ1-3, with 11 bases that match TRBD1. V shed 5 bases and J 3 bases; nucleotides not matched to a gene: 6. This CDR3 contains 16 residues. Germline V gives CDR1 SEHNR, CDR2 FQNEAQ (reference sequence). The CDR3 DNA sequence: TGTGCCAGCAGCCAGTGGACAGGGGGCCTTGGAAACACCATATATTTT. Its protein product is CASSQWTGGLGNTIYF.

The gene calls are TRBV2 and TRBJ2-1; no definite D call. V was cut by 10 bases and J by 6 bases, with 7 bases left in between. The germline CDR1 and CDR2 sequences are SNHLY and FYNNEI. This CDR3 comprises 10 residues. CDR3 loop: CATNSNEQFF. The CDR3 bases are TGTGCCACCAACAGCAATGAGCAGTTCTTC.

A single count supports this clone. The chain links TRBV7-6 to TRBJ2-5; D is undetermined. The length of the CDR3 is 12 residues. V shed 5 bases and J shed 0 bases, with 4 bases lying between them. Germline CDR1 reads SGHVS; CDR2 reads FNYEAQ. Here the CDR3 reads CASSRYQETQYF. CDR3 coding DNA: TGTGCCAGCAGCCGATACCAAGAGACCCAGTACTTC.

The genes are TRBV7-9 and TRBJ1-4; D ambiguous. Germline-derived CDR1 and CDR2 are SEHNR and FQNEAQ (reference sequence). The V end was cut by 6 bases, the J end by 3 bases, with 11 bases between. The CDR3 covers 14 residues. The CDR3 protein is CASRTGAANEKLFF. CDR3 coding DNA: TGTGCCAGCAGGACGGGAGCAGCTAATGAAAAACTGTTTTTT.